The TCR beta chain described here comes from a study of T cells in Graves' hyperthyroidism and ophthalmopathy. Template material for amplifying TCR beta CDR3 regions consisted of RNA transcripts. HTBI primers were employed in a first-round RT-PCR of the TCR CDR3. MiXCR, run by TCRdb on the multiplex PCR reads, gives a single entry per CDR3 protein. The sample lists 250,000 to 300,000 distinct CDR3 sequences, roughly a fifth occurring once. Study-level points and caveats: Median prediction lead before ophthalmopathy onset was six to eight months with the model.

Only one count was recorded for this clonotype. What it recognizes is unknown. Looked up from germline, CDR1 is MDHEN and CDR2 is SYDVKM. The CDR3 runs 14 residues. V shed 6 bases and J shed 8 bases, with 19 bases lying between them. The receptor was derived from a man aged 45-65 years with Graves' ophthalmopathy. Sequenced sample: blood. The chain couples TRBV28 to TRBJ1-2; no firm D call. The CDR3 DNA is TGTGCCAGCAGCCCCTGGGAGGGTGGAAGAGGCTACACCTTC. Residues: CASSPWEGGRGYTF.